This T cell receptor beta chain comes out of a study of tumor and adjacent non-tumor tissue in lung cancer (dated by TCRdb to 2016 to 2019). Regarding the research as a whole: Patients with adenocarcinoma (approximately 13), squamous cell carcinoma (2) and small cell lung cancer (1) were included in the cohort. The 15 enrolled patients, of whom about 10 were men and 5 were women, were aged roughly 30 to 85 years and were diagnosed with TNM stage I to III disease. In total, sequencing yielded 100 million to 150 million productive TCRbeta reads, which works out to an average of about 4.2 million reads per sample. The study compared bulk TCRbeta repertoires between lung tumor tissue and matched distant non-tumor lung tissue from over 12 lung cancer patients. For each patient, one tumor sample and one normal lung sample were taken, giving some 33 paired specimens that underwent TCRbeta CDR3 sequencing. Summary of the overall study and its limitations: The methods do not name the sequencing platform or mention unique molecular identifiers. TCR diversity was significantly higher in younger patients, and greater tumor TCR diversity was associated with shorter overall survival and shorter disease-free survival. A significantly larger cumulative share of the repertoire was made up by the top 100 clones in normal lung than in tumor tissue. Only about 14 patients were in the cohort, and the authors stated that larger samples and more detailed clinical data are needed. Because peripheral blood was not sequenced, the blood TCRbeta repertoires of the lung cancer patients in the study went unexamined. TCR diversity (inverse Simpson) was significantly higher in tumor than in normal lung tissue (roughly 430 vs 170, P = 0.0075, Mann-Whitney U test).

The receptor library was made with multiplex PCR. Instrument on record: Illumina HiSeq 2500. TCRbeta libraries were built by three rounds of nested PCR using primers (Table S4), following protocols modified from ARM-PCR. Before sequencing, PCR products in the 200-500 bp range were cut out of the gel and cleaned up using the QIAquick gel extraction kit. Concerning the study's data processing: Trimmomatic was used to clean the reads, FLASH merged the cleaned reads into complete CDR3 sequences, and MiTCR assigned the sequences to V(D)J germline segments. Clonal diversity was calculated as the inverse Simpson's index using VDJtools. In-frame sequences lacking a premature stop codon were counted as productive reads. TCRdb trimmed the raw reads at Q25, called clones with MiXCR and kept productive beta chains. Identical CDR3 proteins give one entry, which carries the most common genes and DNA. In this record, the V and J calls reflect TCRdb's handling and not the investigators' own analysis. Within this sample are fewer than 85,000 distinct CDR3 sequences, with under 85% of them counted one time only. In total, the top ten clones hold about an eighth of the sample.

The CDR1 and CDR2 encoded by the germline V gene are SQVTM and ANQGSEA. From its cysteine to its phenylalanine, the CDR3 spans 14 amino acids. The only DNA kept is the CDR3, 42 bases in frame from the first base. RNA was isolated from bulk unsorted tissue, and RNA quality was assessed with a NanoDrop ND-1000 and an Agilent 2100. The donors were newly diagnosed lung cancer patients admitted for thoracic surgery in China from August to November 2014 who had not received prior chemotherapy. Patients who had received previous radiotherapy or chemotherapy, or who had another concurrent cancer, were excluded from the study. Surgical tissue pieces of about 1-2.2 cm3 were preserved in RNAlater solution and stored at -80 °C until use. A word on this clonotype: The antigen it binds to is not known. A junction boundary mismatches the germline segment, possibly from a read error.

Sequencing was carried out using lung tumor tissue. This receptor chain uses TRBV29-1 and TRBJ1-1, with TRBD1 tentatively as D gene (6 bases match). This clonotype originated in a woman in her fifties or sixties with non-small cell lung cancer. CDR3 reads: CGVVPPGGNTEAFF. Here is the DNA: TGCGGCGTTGTACCTCCCGGGGGCAACACTGAAGCTTTCTTT.